This T cell receptor (beta chain) was sequenced during a study of T cell responses to AZD1222 COVID-19 vaccine. Overall study: Analysis merged second doses at about 4 or about 12 weeks. Findings of the study overall: Only a handful of AZD1222 recipients, roughly six in all, had baseline seropositivity.

Trimming removed 8 bases at V and 0 bases at J, with 8 bases between. CDR3 length equals 13 residues. CDR1 and CDR2 (germline): KGHDR, SFDVKD. Sequencing was performed with immunoSEQ multiplex PCR; in TCRdb, only in-frame clones are kept and a portion is missing. The profile covers about 100,000 clones, with roughly nine tenths appearing a single time and approximately 7% taken by the ten largest. Notes on this clone: Its specificity is not known.

The V call is TRBV24-1, the J call TRBJ2-3, with D possibly TRBD1 on 6 matching bases. The sequence was obtained from an adult in good health. The sample in question was peripheral blood, obtained on day 0 of AZD1222 vaccination. The CDR3 region has the DNA TGTGCCACCACAGACAGGAGCACAGATACGCAGTATTTT. It encodes CATTDRSTDTQYF.